This T cell receptor beta chain comes out of a study of blood T cell repertoires in COVID-19. The overall study: Acute-phase and convalescent COVID-19 samples originated in the United States, Italy and Spain. Nucleic acid was either cDNA or gDNA, and it came from T cells, B-cell-depleted T cells, or PBMCs.

Per the original data handling: Counts of nucleated cells, estimated from reference gene primer amplification, were obtained. The method was immunoSEQ multiplex PCR; TCRdb's version includes in-frame clones alone and lacks a portion of them. The DNA was the basis for D and trimming; V, J and clone size are from that table. The table records some 200,000 clones, around 87% of them present only once. Unmatched junction bases numbered 16, after V lost 6 bases and J lost 8 bases. Germline V CDR1 and CDR2: MRHNA, SNTAGT. The CDR3 runs to 16 residues. This clone was picked up one time. Sample: peripheral blood. The rearrangement uses TRBV6-4 and TRBJ2-1, with 7 bases that match TRBD2. The origin of this receptor is a woman between 18 and 29 years old who had recovered from COVID-19. In DNA, the CDR3 is TGTGCCAGCAGCCCAGGGCGGGAGAAATCCAAGGATGAGCAGTTCTTC. Translated, it gives CASSPGREKSKDEQFF.